What follows describes a single TCR beta chain. Its specificity is not known. Primers for the PCR totalled 60 Vbeta and 13 Jbeta. Sequenced by immunoSEQ multiplex PCR; TCRdb stores in-frame clones only, minus some. The sample consists of nearly 200,000 clones, more than 75% of them appearing once. This sample was taken from a study of cytomegalovirus exposure and HLA in healthy donors. General study results and limits: Analysis was performed later, and it showed HLA-associated TCR beta chains to be more clonally expanded than equally common others.

CDR1 SGHTA and CDR2 FQGNSA come from the germline V gene. This CDR3 has 17 residues. Trimming removed 5 bases from V and 10 bases from J, with 27 bases in between. The material sequenced was PBMCs. J is TRBJ2-1 and V is TRBV7-2, with D possibly TRBD2 on 7 matching bases. The TCR originated in a man aged 30 to 39 in good health and CMV-seronegative. The CDR3 nucleotides read TGTGCCAGCAGCCGGGGAGGGCGAGGGGGGGCTTCCTGGGAGCAGTTCTTC. Its translation: CASSRGGRGGASWEQFF.